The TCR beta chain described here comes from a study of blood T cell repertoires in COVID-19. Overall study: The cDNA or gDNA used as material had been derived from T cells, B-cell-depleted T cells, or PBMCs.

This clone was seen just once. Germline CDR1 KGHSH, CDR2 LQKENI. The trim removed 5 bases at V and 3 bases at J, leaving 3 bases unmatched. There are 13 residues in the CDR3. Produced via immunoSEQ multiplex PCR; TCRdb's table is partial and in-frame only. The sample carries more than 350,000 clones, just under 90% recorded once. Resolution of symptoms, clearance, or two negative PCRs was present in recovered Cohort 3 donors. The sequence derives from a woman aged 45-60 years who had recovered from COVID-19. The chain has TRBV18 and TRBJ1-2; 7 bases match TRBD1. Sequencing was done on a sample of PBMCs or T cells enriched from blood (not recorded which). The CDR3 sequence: CASSGRGDYGYTF. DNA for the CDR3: TGTGCCAGCTCAGGCAGGGGGGACTATGGCTACACCTTC.